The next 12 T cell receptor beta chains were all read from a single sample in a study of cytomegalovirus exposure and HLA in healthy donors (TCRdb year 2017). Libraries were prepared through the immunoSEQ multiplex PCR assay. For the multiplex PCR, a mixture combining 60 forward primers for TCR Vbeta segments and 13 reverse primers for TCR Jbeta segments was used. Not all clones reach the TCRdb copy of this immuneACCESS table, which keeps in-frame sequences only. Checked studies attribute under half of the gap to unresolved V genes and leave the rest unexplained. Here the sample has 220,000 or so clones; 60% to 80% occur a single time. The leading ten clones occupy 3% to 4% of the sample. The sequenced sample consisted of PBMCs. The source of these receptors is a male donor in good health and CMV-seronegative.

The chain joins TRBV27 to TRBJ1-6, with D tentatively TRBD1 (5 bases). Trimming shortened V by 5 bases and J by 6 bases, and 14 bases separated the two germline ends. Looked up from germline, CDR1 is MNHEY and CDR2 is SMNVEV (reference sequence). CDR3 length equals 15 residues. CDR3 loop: CASSLAGTVNSPLHF. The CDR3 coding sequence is TGTGCCAGCAGTCTTGCCGGGACTGTTAATTCACCCCTCCACTTT.

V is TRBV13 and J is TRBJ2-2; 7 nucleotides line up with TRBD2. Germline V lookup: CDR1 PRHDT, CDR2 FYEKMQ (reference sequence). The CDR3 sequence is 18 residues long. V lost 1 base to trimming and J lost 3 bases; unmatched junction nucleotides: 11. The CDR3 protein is CASSLEWEAGEDTGELFF. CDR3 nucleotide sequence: TGTGCCAGCAGCTTAGAGTGGGAGGCGGGAGAAGACACCGGGGAGCTGTTTTTT.

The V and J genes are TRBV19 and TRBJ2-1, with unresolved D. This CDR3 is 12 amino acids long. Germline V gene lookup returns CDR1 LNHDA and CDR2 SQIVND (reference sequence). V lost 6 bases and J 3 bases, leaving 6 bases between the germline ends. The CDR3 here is CASSPGYNEQFF. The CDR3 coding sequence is TGTGCCAGTAGCCCCGGCTACAATGAGCAGTTCTTC. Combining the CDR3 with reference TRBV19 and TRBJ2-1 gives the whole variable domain DGGITQSPKYLFRKEGQNVTLSCEQNLNHDAMYWYRQDPGQGLRLIYYSQIVNDFQKGDIAEGYSVSREKKESFPLTVTSAQKNPTAFYLCASSPGYNEQFFGPGTRLTVL.

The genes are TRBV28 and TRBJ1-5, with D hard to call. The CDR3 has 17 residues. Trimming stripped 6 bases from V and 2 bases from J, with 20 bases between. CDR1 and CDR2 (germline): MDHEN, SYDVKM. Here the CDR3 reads CASSYGSTMRGNQPQHF. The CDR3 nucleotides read TGTGCCAGCAGCTACGGATCAACCATGAGGGGCAATCAGCCCCAGCATTTT.

The CDR3 region has the DNA TGTGCCAGCAGCCGCGGCATATCTGGGGCCAACGTCCTGACTTTC. Residues: CASSRGISGANVLTF. The chain joins TRBV14 to TRBJ2-6; D unresolved. Trimming took 4 bases from V and 1 from J, leaving 8 bases between them. The CDR3 totals 15 residues. CDR1 SGHDN and CDR2 FVKESK come from the germline V gene.

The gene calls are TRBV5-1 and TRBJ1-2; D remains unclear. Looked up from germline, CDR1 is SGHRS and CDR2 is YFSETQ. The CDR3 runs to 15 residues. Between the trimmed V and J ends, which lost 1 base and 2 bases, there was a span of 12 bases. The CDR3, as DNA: TGCGCCAGCAGCTTGCTTCCTACGGAGAACTATGGCTACACCTTC. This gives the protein CASSLLPTENYGYTF.

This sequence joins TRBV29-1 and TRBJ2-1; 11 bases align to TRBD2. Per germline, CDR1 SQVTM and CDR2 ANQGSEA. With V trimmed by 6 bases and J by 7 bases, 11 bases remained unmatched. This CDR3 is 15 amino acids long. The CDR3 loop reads CSVRLAGYGMNEQFF. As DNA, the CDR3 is TGCAGCGTCCGACTAGCGGGATATGGTATGAATGAGCAGTTCTTC.

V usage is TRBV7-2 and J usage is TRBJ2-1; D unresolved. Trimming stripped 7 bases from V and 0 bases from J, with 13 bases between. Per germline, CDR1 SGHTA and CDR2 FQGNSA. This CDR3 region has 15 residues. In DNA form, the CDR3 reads TGTGCCAGCATCCTCTCGAGGAGCTCCTACAATGAGCAGTTCTTC. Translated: CASILSRSSYNEQFF. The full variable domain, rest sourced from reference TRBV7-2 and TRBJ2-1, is GAGVSQSPSNKVTEKGKDVELRCDPISGHTALYWYRQSLGQGLEFLIYFQGNSAPDKSGLPSDRFSAERTGGSVSTLTIQRTQQEDSAVYLCASILSRSSYNEQFFGPGTRLTVL.

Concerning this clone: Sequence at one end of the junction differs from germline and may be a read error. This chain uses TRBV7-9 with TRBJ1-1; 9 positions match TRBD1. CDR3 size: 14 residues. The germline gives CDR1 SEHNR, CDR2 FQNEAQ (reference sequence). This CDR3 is CSSSSQGAGTEAFF. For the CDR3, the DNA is TGTTCCAGCAGCTCACAGGGGGCGGGCACTGAAGCTTTCTTT.

This CDR3 reads CASAVGLAGGDEQFF. The CDR3 DNA is TGTGCCAGCGCCGTGGGGCTAGCGGGAGGAGATGAGCAGTTCTTC. This chain connects TRBV11-3 to TRBJ2-1; 11 bases are shared with TRBD2. Germline CDR1 and CDR2: SGHNT and YENEEA. V trimming: 8 bases; J trimming: 8 bases; junction bases outside the gene matches: 11. The CDR3 has 15 residues.

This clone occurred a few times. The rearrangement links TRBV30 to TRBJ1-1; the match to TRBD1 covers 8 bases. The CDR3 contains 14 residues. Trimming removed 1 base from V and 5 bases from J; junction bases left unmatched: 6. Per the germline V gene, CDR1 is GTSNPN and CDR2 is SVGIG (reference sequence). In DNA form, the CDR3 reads TGTGCCTGGAGTGCCAGGGGGCTCAGGACTGAAGCTTTCTTT. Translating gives CAWSARGLRTEAFF.

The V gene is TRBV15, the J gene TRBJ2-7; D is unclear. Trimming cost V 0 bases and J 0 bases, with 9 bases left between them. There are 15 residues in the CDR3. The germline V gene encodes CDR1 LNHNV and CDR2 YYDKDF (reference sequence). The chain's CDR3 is CATSRDPRISYEQYF. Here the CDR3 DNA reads TGTGCCACCAGCAGAGACCCCAGGATCTCCTACGAGCAGTACTTC.